The T cell receptor beta chain under discussion was sequenced for a study of T cell responses to AZD1222 COVID-19 vaccine. General study points: The sample set comprised mostly white British donors with more females, and clonal diversity was possibly underestimated.

With respect to this clone: What it binds is unknown.

CDR1 is SGDLS and CDR2 is YYNGEE in the germline V gene. After removal of 4 bases from V and 5 bases from J, the junction contained 10 bases not matched to a gene. The CDR3 is 15 residues long. The repertoire was sequenced with immunoSEQ multiplex PCR; TCRdb's copy has only in-frame clones and lacks some. Among more than 150,000 clones listed, around nine tenths were seen once. This receptor was identified in an adult who received the AZD1222 COVID-19 vaccine. The chain couples TRBV9 to TRBJ2-5; TRBD2 matches at 8 bases. Here the sequenced sample was peripheral blood, taken 28 days after the second AZD1222 dose. CDR3: CASSLERGPSETQYF. CDR3 sequence (DNA): TGTGCCAGCAGCTTGGAGCGGGGGCCCTCGGAGACCCAGTACTTC.